These 8 T cell receptor beta chains originate from one sample sequenced in a study of a mutant IDH1 vaccine in newly diagnosed glioma. These TCRs are of unknown antigen specificity. Some clones are missing from TCRdb's copy, which holds only in-frame ones; the method was immunoSEQ multiplex PCR. Here the sample spans over 30,000 clones, 55% to 60% being singletons. Time point in this sample: week 5, during vaccination. Every single dose of the vaccine, 300 ug of mutant IDH1 20-mer peptide, came with topical imiquimod. Source: PBMCs, taken from a glioma patient whose treatment included an IDH1 peptide vaccine. All receptors come from a woman under 30 with glioma.

This chain links TRBV21-1 with TRBJ1-4. TRBV21-1 is deemed a pseudogene. CDR3 length: 13 residues. The CDR3 spells CASSAGEYEKLFF. DNA of the CDR3: TGTGCCAGCAGCGCTGGGGAGTACGAAAAACTGTTTTTT.

The chain combines TRBV6-6 with TRBJ2-2, with TRBD1 identical over 7 bases. This CDR3 has 14 amino acids. Losses at the gene ends were 8 bases for V and 0 bases for J; bases not matched to a gene: 3. Germline V CDR1 and CDR2: MNHNY, SVGAGI (reference sequence). The CDR3 is CASETGSNTGELFF. CDR3 nucleotides: TGTGCCAGCGAGACAGGGTCGAACACCGGGGAGCTGTTTTTT.

This clone was detected a few times. The genes are TRBV7-9 and TRBJ2-5; perhaps TRBD1 as D (5 bases). Trimming left V 4 bases short and J 1 base short, with 22 bases between. The CDR3 spans 18 residues. Germline V lookup: CDR1 SEHNR, CDR2 FQNEAQ (reference sequence). CDR3 loop: CASSSSYYTQGAQETQYF. CDR3 coding DNA: TGTGCCAGCAGCTCATCATACTATACGCAGGGTGCCCAAGAGACCCAGTACTTC.

J is TRBJ2-5 and V is TRBV28; 7 bases fit TRBD1. V shed 1 base, J shed 3 bases, and the junction held 11 bases outside the gene matches. Looked up from germline, CDR1 is MDHEN and CDR2 is SYDVKM. The CDR3 covers 17 residues. This CDR3 reads CASSLSLDRIQEETQYF. The CDR3 DNA sequence: TGTGCCAGCAGTTTATCTCTGGACAGGATTCAGGAAGAGACCCAGTACTTC.

The V gene is TRBV18, the J gene TRBJ2-2; 11 nucleotides match TRBD2. CDR1 is KGHSH and CDR2 is LQKENI in the germline V gene. This CDR3 comprises 14 residues. V lost 5 bases and J lost 4; bases outside the gene matches: 0. The CDR3 DNA is TGTGCCAGCTCAACTAGCGGGAGCACCGGGGAGCTGTTTTTT. As protein: CASSTSGSTGELFF.

V usage is TRBV19 and J usage is TRBJ2-7, with TRBD2 as a possible D gene (6 bases). Trimming took 6 bases from V and 5 from J, leaving 17 bases between them. This CDR3 is 14 amino acids long. Germline V gives CDR1 LNHDA, CDR2 SQIVND (reference sequence). CDR3 amino acids: CASSWRGGGDEQYF. CDR3 nucleotides: TGTGCCAGTAGCTGGCGGGGCGGTGGCGACGAGCAGTACTTC.

The chain links TRBV5-5 to TRBJ1-2; 8 bases line up with TRBD1. The ends lost 3 bases at V and 3 bases at J; junction bases unmatched: 1. The CDR3 spans 13 residues. Per the germline V gene, CDR1 is SGHKS and CDR2 is YYEKEE (reference sequence). CDR3 region: CASSSTGDYGYTF. Written as DNA, the CDR3 is TGTGCCAGCAGCTCGACAGGGGACTATGGCTACACCTTC.

This clone was recorded a few times. V is TRBV4-2 and J is TRBJ2-1; TRBD2 agrees at 12 bases. This CDR3 is 16 amino acids long. V lost 3 bases, J lost 8 bases, and 8 bases stayed unmatched. Per the germline V gene, CDR1 is LGHNA and CDR2 is YNFKEQ. The CDR3 is CASSHPLAGGLDEQFF. CDR3 DNA sequence: TGTGCCAGCAGCCATCCGCTAGCGGGAGGGCTAGATGAGCAGTTCTTC.